Given below is one T cell receptor beta chain in context. This record belongs to a study of T cells in Graves' hyperthyroidism and ophthalmopathy. Regions amplified from RNA transcripts were the TCR beta CDR3 regions. The primer set for the first-round RT-PCR of the TCR CDR3 was HTBI. TCRdb re-called the multiplex PCR reads with MiXCR, one entry per CDR3 protein. The sample records 250,000 to 350,000 distinct CDR3 sequences, roughly 15% being singletons. The germline V gene has CDR1 MGHRA and CDR2 YSYEKL. Deletions cut 4 bases from V and 5 bases from J, with 17 bases between. The CDR3 is 15 amino acids.

The chain carries TRBV4-1 and TRBJ2-5; a weak D match, TRBD2 (6 bases). Sequencing input: blood. The clonotype originates from a man between 25 and 39 years old with Graves' hyperthyroidism. As DNA, the CDR3 is TGCGCCAGCAGCCTCCGGGCGCTGGGGAGGGAGACCCAGTACTTC. Protein sequence: CASSLRALGRETQYF.